These 26 T cell receptor beta chains were all obtained from the same sample, sequenced in a study of siplizumab effects on memory and regulatory T cells. Here immunoSEQ multiplex PCR was the method, and the copy in TCRdb shows in-frame clones only, minus some. The sample has fewer than 120,000 clones, approximately 92% seen once. Sequencing was done on a sample of CD4+ T cells sorted from blood. These receptors were taken from a human donor in good health.

The chain is built from TRBV7-8 and TRBJ1-5, with D perhaps TRBD1 (5 bases). V lost 1 base to trimming and J lost 7 bases, with 14 bases between them. In germline, CDR1 is SGHVS, CDR2 FQNEAQ. CDR3 length: 15 residues. CDR3 sequence (DNA): TGTGCCAGCAGCTTAGAGGGGAGGCACAGACAGCCCCAGCATTTT. Translating gives CASSLEGRHRQPQHF.

This chain uses TRBV5-4 with TRBJ1-1; D uncertain. Germline CDR1 reads SGHNT; CDR2 reads YYREEE (reference sequence). Trimming shortened V by 0 bases and J by 5 bases, and 11 bases separated the two germline ends. The CDR3 extends over 14 amino acids. The CDR3 DNA reads TGTGCCAGCAGCTTGGTCGGGGAAAGGACTGAAGCTTTCTTT. Its translation: CASSLVGERTEAFF.

The CDR3 sequence: CASSQDRGGYLLHF. In DNA form, the CDR3 reads TGCGCCAGCAGCCAAGATCGGGGGGGCTATCTCCTCCACTTT. The rearrangement links TRBV4-1 to TRBJ1-6; D possibly corresponds to TRBD1 (6 bases). Germline lookup yields CDR1 MGHRA and CDR2 YSYEKL. There are 14 residues in the CDR3. Trimming stripped 0 bases from V and 15 bases from J, with 15 bases between.

The chain links TRBV29-1 to TRBJ1-2; D remains unclear. The CDR3 runs 14 residues. Trimming took off 2 bases at V and 0 bases at J, with 10 bases between the two ends. Germline loops: CDR1 SQVTM, CDR2 ANQGSEA. The CDR3 sequence: CSVESGNSNYGYTF. The CDR3 DNA follows: TGCAGCGTTGAAAGTGGGAATTCTAACTATGGCTACACCTTC.

The rearrangement joins TRBV6-1 to TRBJ2-1; 8 bases align to TRBD2. The germline CDR1 and CDR2 sequences are MNHNS and SASEGT. This CDR3 is built from 15 residues. J was trimmed by 7 bases and V by 7 bases; bases with no gene match: 12. In DNA form, the CDR3 reads TGTGCCAGCACCCAAAAGGTAGCGGGACTTAATGAGCAGTTCTTC. It is translated as CASTQKVAGLNEQFF.

V gene TRBV9 combines with J gene TRBJ1-2; D possibly corresponds to TRBD1 (5 bases). The CDR3 has 13 residues. From germline, CDR1 is SGDLS and CDR2 YYNGEE. Trimming removed 0 bases at V and 7 bases at J, with 10 bases between. CDR3 nucleotide sequence: TGTGCCAGCAGCGTAGCTACGGGGACTGGCTACACCTTC. Its translation: CASSVATGTGYTF.

This chain uses TRBV29-1 with TRBJ2-7, with TRBD1 matching over 7 bases. This CDR3 spans 12 amino acids. Germline values: CDR1 SQVTM, CDR2 ANQGSEA. After removal of 7 bases from V and 0 bases from J, the junction contained 3 bases not matched to a gene. The CDR3 reads CSGRQGSYEQYF. The DNA for the CDR3 is TGCAGCGGCCGACAGGGCTCCTACGAGCAGTACTTC.

The genes are TRBV5-1 and TRBJ2-3, with TRBD1 matching 12 bases. Germline CDR1 and CDR2: SGHRS and YFSETQ. The CDR3 has 15 amino acids. V lost 4 bases and J lost 2; bases outside the gene matches: 2. The CDR3 bases are TGCGCCAGCAGCCGGGACAGGGGGCCCACAGATACGCAGTATTTT. Its translation: CASSRDRGPTDTQYF.

The CDR3 DNA is TGTGCCAGCAGCCCCGCGGGGACAGCGCATAACTATGGCTACACCTTC. This codes for CASSPAGTAHNYGYTF. V is TRBV7-2 and J is TRBJ1-2; the match to TRBD1 covers 7 bases. The J segment lost 1 base and the V segment lost 5 bases, leaving 10 bases of the junction unmatched. CDR1 and CDR2 (germline): SGHTA, FQGNSA. CDR3 size: 16 residues.

The chain employs TRBV27 and TRBJ2-7, with D unresolved. V lost 4 bases, J lost 4 bases, and 17 bases lay in between. The CDR3 consists of 15 residues. Germline V CDR1 and CDR2: MNHEY, SMNVEV (reference sequence). The DNA for the CDR3 is TGTGCCAGCAGTTCCCCCGTGGCTGCCGAATACGAGCAGTACTTC. Residues: CASSSPVAAEYEQYF.

This chain joins TRBV7-9 and TRBJ2-7; weak D call: TRBD1 (6 bases). This CDR3 comprises 14 residues. The germline CDR1 and CDR2 sequences are SEHNR and FQNEAQ (reference sequence). V dropped 7 bases and J dropped 0 bases, with 13 bases sitting between them. CDR3: CASTAYRDSYEQYF. The CDR3 DNA follows: TGTGCCAGCACCGCGTACAGGGACTCCTACGAGCAGTACTTC. The full variable domain, in which reference TRBV7-9 and TRBJ2-7 provide the parts outside the CDR3, is DTGVSQNPRHKITKRGQNVTFRCDPISEHNRLYWYRQTLGQGPEFLTYFQNEAQLEKSRLLSDRFSAERPKGSFSTLEIQRTEQGDSAMYLCASTAYRDSYEQYFGPGTRLTVT.

The CDR3 DNA reads TGTGCCAGCAGCCGTAGGGGGGTCCCCGTCCCTAACTATGGCTACACCTTC. Its protein is CASSRRGVPVPNYGYTF. The chain is built from TRBV5-6 and TRBJ1-2; TRBD1 is a possible D gene (6 bases). Trimming took 4 bases from V and 0 from J, leaving 19 bases between them. Looked up from germline, CDR1 is SGHDT and CDR2 is YYEEEE. The CDR3 is made up of 17 amino acids. Drawing the rest from reference TRBV5-6 and TRBJ1-2, the complete variable domain is DAGVTQSPTHLIKTRGQQVTLRCSPKSGHDTVSWYQQALGQGPQFIFQYYEEEERQRGNFPDRFSGHQFPNYSSELNVNALLLGDSALYLCASSRRGVPVPNYGYTFGSGTRLTVV.

The gene calls are TRBV14 and TRBJ2-1; the D is unclear. V lost 1 base and J 4 bases, leaving 5 bases between the germline ends. The CDR3 has 13 amino acids. Germline V gene lookup returns CDR1 SGHDN and CDR2 FVKESK. The chain's CDR3 is CASSQGAYNEQFF. CDR3 nucleotides: TGTGCCAGCAGCCAAGGTGCTTACAATGAGCAGTTCTTC.

V usage is TRBV2 and J usage is TRBJ1-1; TRBD1 matches at 10 bases. The germline V gene has CDR1 SNHLY and CDR2 FYNNEI. Trimming took 5 bases from V and 5 from J; bases not matched to a gene: 11. The CDR3 runs to 16 residues. The CDR3 sequence is CASSLRQGALGTEAFF. The CDR3 DNA follows: TGTGCCAGCAGTCTTCGACAGGGGGCGCTGGGGACTGAAGCTTTCTTT.

V is TRBV11-2 and J is TRBJ2-4; TRBD1 or TRBD2 may be the D gene (5 bases each). V was cut by 1 base and J by 9 bases, with 16 bases left in between. Germline loops: CDR1 SGHAT, CDR2 FQNNGV. This CDR3 region has 15 residues. The CDR3 DNA is TGTGCCAGCAGCTTAGTGCTTGCCGGGACGGCCATTCAGTACTTC. Residues: CASSLVLAGTAIQYF.

V gene TRBV9 combines with J gene TRBJ2-7; D may be TRBD1 (6 bases). Trimming took 0 bases from V and 5 from J, leaving 18 bases between them. The CDR3 extends over 16 amino acids. CDR1 is SGDLS, CDR2 YYNGEE, per germline. CDR3 protein: CASSVGPGHRDDEQYF. The CDR3 DNA reads as TGTGCCAGCAGCGTAGGTCCGGGACACAGGGACGACGAGCAGTACTTC.

The rearrangement links TRBV5-5 to TRBJ2-1; D possibly corresponds to TRBD2 (5 bases). The CDR3 extends over 14 amino acids. Trimming cost V 0 bases and J 7 bases, with 11 bases left between them. Germline CDR1 SGHKS, CDR2 YYEKEE (reference sequence). The CDR3 sequence: CASSLETRTNEQFF. CDR3 in DNA: TGTGCCAGCAGCTTGGAAACTAGGACTAATGAGCAGTTCTTC.

The chain has TRBV6-1 and TRBJ1-5, with unresolved D. CDR3 length: 13 amino acids. V lost 6 bases to trimming and J lost 6 bases, with 12 bases between them. Germline V gives CDR1 MNHNS, CDR2 SASEGT. The CDR3 DNA follows: TGTGCCAGCAGACCCGCTTTGGTTCAGCCCCAGCATTTT. This codes for CASRPALVQPQHF.

This rearrangement joins TRBV6-5 to TRBJ2-2; D gene uncertain. The CDR3 is 13 residues long. The V gene lost 9 bases and the J gene lost 4 bases, with 12 bases spanning the gap. The germline V gene encodes CDR1 MNHEY and CDR2 SVGAGI. The CDR3 nucleotides read TGTGCCAGTCAGTTATGGAGCACCGGGGAGCTGTTTTTT. Encoded protein: CASQLWSTGELFF.

J is TRBJ2-5 and V is TRBV6-1; D is ambiguous. The end of the DNA is better explained by TRBJ2-7, so the J call may be wrong. CDR1 and CDR2 from the germline V gene are MNHNS and SASEGT. This CDR3 has 11 residues. CDR3 residues: CATLRNYEQYF. The CDR3 coding sequence is TGTGCCACCCTGCGGAATTACGAGCAGTACTTC.

The rearrangement joins TRBV5-1 to TRBJ2-2; TRBD2 agrees at 10 bases. Germline V gives CDR1 SGHRS, CDR2 YFSETQ. There are 18 residues in the CDR3. The junction had 11 bases not matched to a gene; V was cut back by 6 bases and J by 0 bases. The CDR3 sequence is CASTPIPSGGANTGELFF. CDR3 bases: TGCGCCAGCACCCCGATCCCTAGCGGGGGAGCGAACACCGGGGAGCTGTTTTTT.

This clone has just one count. The chain combines TRBV7-9 with TRBJ2-5; 11 positions agree with TRBD1. Germline V gene lookup returns CDR1 SEHNR and CDR2 FQNEAQ (reference sequence). V lost 5 bases to trimming and J lost 7 bases; unmatched junction nucleotides: 6. CDR3 length: 14 amino acids. The CDR3 here is CASSADRGLGTQYF. Here the CDR3 DNA reads TGTGCCAGCAGCGCGGACAGGGGGCTCGGGACCCAGTACTTC.

J is TRBJ2-1 and V is TRBV18, with 11 bases aligning to TRBD2. This CDR3 region has 16 residues. After removal of 1 base from V and 7 bases from J, the junction contained 6 bases not matched to a gene. Germline loops: CDR1 KGHSH, CDR2 LQKENI. The CDR3 is CASSPRASGGLNEQFF. CDR3 nucleotide sequence: TGTGCCAGCTCACCACGAGCTAGCGGGGGGTTAAATGAGCAGTTCTTC.

The chain uses TRBV14 and TRBJ1-1, with TRBD1 identical over 8 bases. V shed 0 bases, J shed 0 bases, and the junction held 12 bases outside the gene matches. CDR1 is SGHDN, CDR2 FVKESK, per germline. CDR3 size: 19 residues. The DNA of the CDR3 is TGTGCCAGCAGCCAAGAGTTCTTCACGCAGGGGGCTCTGAACACTGAAGCTTTCTTT. As protein: CASSQEFFTQGALNTEAFF.

A few counts support this clone. This rearrangement joins TRBV10-3 to TRBJ1-1; D gene ambiguous. The V end was cut by 6 bases, the J end by 1 base, with 9 bases between. This CDR3 comprises 13 residues. Per germline, CDR1 ENHRY and CDR2 SYGVKD. The CDR3 nucleotides are TGTGCCATCAGCACACCGACGAACACTGAAGCTTTCTTT. This sequence encodes CAISTPTNTEAFF.

CDR3 bases: TGTGCCAGCAGTGCCCGACAGGGGTATAGTGGAAACACCATATATTTT. This gives the protein CASSARQGYSGNTIYF. The gene calls are TRBV2 and TRBJ1-3; 8 nucleotides align to TRBD1. This CDR3 comprises 16 residues. V was clipped by 4 bases and J by 3 bases; unmatched bases: 8. Germline CDR1 is SNHLY and CDR2 is FYNNEI.